Sequencing of this T cell receptor (beta chain) was carried out in a study of blood T cell repertoires in COVID-19. Method: immunoSEQ multiplex PCR; TCRdb's copy keeps in-frame clones and lacks some. The sample lists 65,000 to 90,000 clones; about 82% were seen once. The length of the CDR3 is 13 residues. Trimming took off 5 bases at V and 4 bases at J, with 11 bases between the two ends. In germline, CDR1 is MDHEN, CDR2 SYDVKM. The source is an elderly woman in a cohort sampled during active or convalescent COVID-19. The source material was peripheral blood. This sequence joins TRBV28 and TRBJ1-1, with D unclear. The CDR3 sequence is CASSLGLSTEAFF. The CDR3 region has the DNA TGTGCCAGCAGTCTCGGACTAAGCACTGAAGCTTTCTTT. Looking up the rest from reference TRBV28 and TRBJ1-1 gives the full variable domain: DVKVTQSSRYLVKRTGEKVFLECVQDMDHENMFWYRQDPGLGLRLIYFSYDVKMKEKGDIPEGYSVSREKKERFSLILESASTNQTSMYLCASSLGLSTEAFFGQGTRLTVV.